Below, 24 T cell receptor beta chains from the same sample are listed, as sequenced in a study of blood T cell repertoires in COVID-19. Method: immunoSEQ multiplex PCR; TCRdb's copy keeps in-frame clones and lacks some. In the table there are approximately 100,000 clones, less than 85% of which are singletons. Sequencing was done on a sample of peripheral blood. The receptors stem from a woman aged 60 to 75 with acute or convalescent COVID-19.

The V call is TRBV4-1, the J call TRBJ2-2, with TRBD2 matching 14 bases. In germline, CDR1 is MGHRA, CDR2 YSYEKL. This CDR3 comprises 18 residues. V shed 1 base, J shed 4 bases, and the junction held 5 bases outside the gene matches. CDR3 in amino acids: CASSQAPGTSGSTGELFF. CDR3 DNA sequence: TGCGCCAGCAGCCAAGCCCCCGGGACTAGCGGGAGCACCGGGGAGCTGTTTTTT.

This clone has just a few counts. The V and J genes are TRBV12-3 or TRBV12-4 and TRBJ2-2; tentatively, D is TRBD2 (6 bases). The CDR3 is 13 amino acids. The germline V and J ends were trimmed by 3 bases and 5 bases, with 7 bases remaining between them. The CDR3 DNA follows: TGTGCCAGCAGTTTTAGCGGTACCGGGGAGCTGTTTTTT. Its protein is CASSFSGTGELFF.

The chain carries TRBV9 and TRBJ1-4; unclear D gene. Trimming cost V 0 bases and J 2 bases, with 14 bases left between them. This CDR3 has 17 amino acids. The V gene's germline CDR1 is SGDLS and CDR2 YYNGEE. The CDR3 DNA reads TGTGCCAGCAGCGTAGGCGGATCGGGTGGCACTAATGAAAAACTGTTTTTT. Translated: CASSVGGSGGTNEKLFF.

In this sample, this clone turned up once. The chain recombines TRBV5-1 with TRBJ1-3; 7 bases line up with TRBD1. Germline V CDR1 and CDR2: SGHRS, YFSETQ. Trimming cost V 4 bases and J 0 bases; bases outside gene matches: 19. The CDR3 consists of 20 residues. The chain's CDR3 is CASSLPIGQALLPSGNTIYF. The CDR3 DNA is TGCGCCAGCAGCCTTCCCATCGGACAGGCCTTACTCCCCTCTGGAAACACCATATATTTT. Together with reference TRBV5-1 and TRBJ1-3, the CDR3 gives the full variable domain: KAGVTQTPRYLIKTRGQQVTLSCSPISGHRSVSWYQQTPGQGLQFLFEYFSETQRNKGNFPGRFSGRQFSNSRSEMNVSTLELGDSALYLCASSLPIGQALLPSGNTIYFGEGSWLTVV.

The chain employs TRBV7-9 and TRBJ1-5; 9 nucleotides agree with TRBD1. V was pared by 5 bases and J by 3 bases, with 5 bases of the junction left unmatched. The CDR3 extends over 15 amino acids. Germline loops: CDR1 SEHNR, CDR2 FQNEAQ (reference sequence). Here the CDR3 DNA reads TGTGCCAGCAGCCAGGGACAGGGTAACAATCAGCCCCAGCATTTT. It is translated as CASSQGQGNNQPQHF.

Written as DNA, the CDR3 is TGCGCCAGCAGCCAAGGGGGGGTCGGAGATACGCAGTATTTT. Residues: CASSQGGVGDTQYF. V and J are TRBV4-3 and TRBJ2-3; D is possibly TRBD2 (6 bases). CDR1 LGHNA and CDR2 YSLEER come from the germline V gene. CDR3 length equals 14 residues. V was shortened by 1 base and J by 5 bases, with 10 bases between the two germline ends.

The V call is TRBV2, the J call TRBJ2-4; no reliable D call. Germline-derived CDR1 and CDR2 are SNHLY and FYNNEI. CDR3 length equals 12 residues. The V gene lost 6 bases and the J gene lost 9 bases, with 12 bases spanning the gap. The chain's CDR3 is CASRASERIQYF. The CDR3 coding sequence is TGTGCCAGCAGAGCCAGCGAGCGCATTCAGTACTTC.

Only one count was recorded for this clone. The CDR3 nucleotides read TGCAGCGTTGGTGCTAGCGGTCCCACAGATACGCAGTATTTT. This encodes CSVGASGPTDTQYF. The chain couples TRBV29-1 to TRBJ2-3; TRBD2 matches 7 bases. The CDR3 has 14 amino acids. J was trimmed by 2 bases and V by 4 bases; bases with no gene match: 6. Germline CDR1 reads SQVTM; CDR2 reads ANQGSEA.

Only one count was recorded for this clone. The rearrangement links TRBV10-3 to TRBJ1-3, with unresolved D. Germline V gives CDR1 ENHRY, CDR2 SYGVKD. Trimming stripped 3 bases from V and 0 bases from J, with 9 bases between. The CDR3 totals 15 residues. CDR3 amino acids: CAISDLGLSGNTIYF. CDR3 coding DNA: TGTGCCATCAGTGATCTGGGCCTCTCTGGAAACACCATATATTTT.

The genes are TRBV30 and TRBJ1-2, with 9 bases identical to TRBD1. The CDR3 is 20 residues long. Germline V gives CDR1 GTSNPN, CDR2 SVGIG (reference sequence). The junction had 27 bases not matched to a gene; V was cut back by 4 bases and J by 6 bases. CDR3: CAWTRFRDRVLGIRDHGYTF. CDR3 DNA sequence: TGTGCCTGGACTCGATTCCGGGACAGGGTGCTTGGGATCCGGGACCATGGCTACACCTTC.

The J gene is TRBJ1-4, the V gene TRBV5-4, with D hard to call. Germline V gives CDR1 SGHNT, CDR2 YYREEE (reference sequence). Trimming removed 3 bases at V and 8 bases at J, with 20 bases between. This CDR3 is built from 16 residues. This chain's CDR3 is CASSWGGRLGGEKLFF. For the CDR3, the DNA is TGTGCCAGCAGCTGGGGAGGGCGGCTCGGCGGGGAAAAACTGTTTTTT.

This clone has ten or more counts. The V call is TRBV19, the J call TRBJ2-2; D uncertain. The ends were cut back, 4 bases at V and 2 bases at J, with 5 bases in the middle. Germline CDR1 LNHDA, CDR2 SQIVND (reference sequence). The CDR3 runs 13 residues. Here the CDR3 DNA reads TGTGCCAGTAGTACCCAAAACACCGGGGAGCTGTTTTTT. This translates into CASSTQNTGELFF.

V gene TRBV5-6 combines with J gene TRBJ1-5; the match to TRBD1 covers 9 bases. The V gene's germline CDR1 is SGHDT and CDR2 YYEEEE. CDR3 length: 15 residues. Unmatched junction bases numbered 4, after V lost 4 bases and J lost 2 bases. The CDR3 DNA sequence: TGTGCCAGCAGCCTCCGGGACAGGGGCAATCAGCCCCAGCATTTT. The encoded protein is CASSLRDRGNQPQHF. Together with reference TRBV5-6 and TRBJ1-5, the CDR3 gives the full variable domain: DAGVTQSPTHLIKTRGQQVTLRCSPKSGHDTVSWYQQALGQGPQFIFQYYEEEERQRGNFPDRFSGHQFPNYSSELNVNALLLGDSALYLCASSLRDRGNQPQHFGDGTRLSIL.

This rearrangement joins TRBV28 to TRBJ1-3, with TRBD1 matching over 8 bases. The CDR3 spans 14 residues. The trim removed 6 bases at V and 0 bases at J, leaving 1 base unmatched. The germline gives CDR1 MDHEN, CDR2 SYDVKM. CDR3 bases: TGTGCCAGCAGCGGACAGGGCTCTGGAAACACCATATATTTT. Translating gives CASSGQGSGNTIYF. Based on the CDR3 plus reference TRBV28 and TRBJ1-3, the full variable domain is DVKVTQSSRYLVKRTGEKVFLECVQDMDHENMFWYRQDPGLGLRLIYFSYDVKMKEKGDIPEGYSVSREKKERFSLILESASTNQTSMYLCASSGQGSGNTIYFGEGSWLTVV.

This clone was detected only a few times. The chain links TRBV5-1 to TRBJ1-6, with D tentatively TRBD1 (6 bases). Germline loops: CDR1 SGHRS, CDR2 YFSETQ. V dropped 0 bases and J dropped 3 bases, with 7 bases sitting between them. CDR3 size: 15 residues. CDR3 sequence (DNA): TGCGCCAGCAGCTTGGGACAGGACTATAATTCACCCCTCCACTTT. As protein: CASSLGQDYNSPLHF.

The V call is TRBV4-2, the J call TRBJ1-5, with 8 nucleotides matching TRBD1. The CDR3 is 17 amino acids. V lost 1 base, J lost 2 bases, and 7 bases stayed unmatched. CDR1 and CDR2 from the germline V gene are LGHNA and YNFKEQ. CDR3 DNA: TGTGCCAGCAGCCAAGCTTCGACAGGGGCAGGCAATCAGCCCCAGCATTTT. Translation: CASSQASTGAGNQPQHF.

The genes are TRBV19 and TRBJ1-5; TRBD1 agrees at 7 bases. J gave up 3 bases and V 9 bases, and 14 bases lay outside the gene matches. This CDR3 has 16 residues. CDR1 is LNHDA, CDR2 SQIVND, per germline (reference sequence). The CDR3 nucleotides are TGTGCCAGAGGTGGGACAGAATCAGTTATCAATCAGCCCCAGCATTTT. Residues: CARGGTESVINQPQHF. Full variable domain (missing parts from reference TRBV19 and TRBJ1-5): DGGITQSPKYLFRKEGQNVTLSCEQNLNHDAMYWYRQDPGQGLRLIYYSQIVNDFQKGDIAEGYSVSREKKESFPLTVTSAQKNPTAFYLCARGGTESVINQPQHFGDGTRLSIL.

This clone was picked up a small number of times. The chain has TRBV7-8 and TRBJ1-3, with D perhaps TRBD1 (6 bases). The CDR3 totals 15 residues. Germline V gene sequence: CDR1 SGHVS, CDR2 FQNEAQ. Trimming shortened V by 4 bases and J by 4 bases, and 14 bases separated the two germline ends. DNA for the CDR3: TGTGCCAGCAGCTCTTTCCTGGACAGCGGAAACACCATATATTTT. It codes for CASSSFLDSGNTIYF.

The V and J genes are TRBV9 and TRBJ2-1; the D gene is possibly TRBD2 (5 bases). This CDR3 is built from 15 residues. V lost 0 bases, J lost 1 base, and 8 bases lay in between. Germline assignment: CDR1 SGDLS and CDR2 YYNGEE. DNA of the CDR3: TGTGCCAGCAGCGTAGGAGGGTTTTCCTACAATGAGCAGTTCTTC. This encodes CASSVGGFSYNEQFF. Full variable domain (missing parts from reference TRBV9 and TRBJ2-1): DSGVTQTPKHLITATGQRVTLRCSPRSGDLSVYWYQQSLDQGLQFLIQYYNGEERAKGNILERFSAQQFPDLHSELNLSSLELGDSALYFCASSVGGFSYNEQFFGPGTRLTVL.

The chain employs TRBV29-1 and TRBJ1-1, with D possibly TRBD1 on 5 matching bases. CDR3 length: 12 amino acids. Trimming left V 4 bases short and J 1 base short, with 7 bases between. The V gene's germline CDR1 is SQVTM and CDR2 ANQGSEA. The CDR3 reads CSVAQGNTEAFF. CDR3 bases: TGCAGCGTTGCCCAGGGGAACACTGAAGCTTTCTTT. Together with reference TRBV29-1 and TRBJ1-1, the CDR3 gives the full variable domain: SAVISQKPSRDICQRGTSLTIQCQVDSQVTMMFWYRQQPGQSLTLIATANQGSEATYESGFVIDKFPISRPNLTFSTLTVSNMSPEDSSIYLCSVAQGNTEAFFGQGTRLTVV.

The genes are TRBV30 and TRBJ2-3, with a tentative D call TRBD2 (7 bases). The CDR3 is made up of 14 amino acids. V was shortened by 3 bases and J by 0 bases, with 10 bases between the two germline ends. Germline V CDR1 and CDR2: GTSNPN, SVGIG (reference sequence). Here the CDR3 reads CAWRGGGSTDTQYF. In nucleotides, the CDR3 is TGTGCCTGGAGGGGAGGGGGGAGCACAGATACGCAGTATTTT.

Note on this clone: No DNA is shown, since the ends of the CDR3 on it are uncertain; the CDR3 is the one TCRdb lists. The chain uses TRBV10-3 and TRBJ1-3. Germline V lookup: CDR1 ENHRY, CDR2 SYGVKD. A total of 14 residues make up the CDR3, ends included. CDR3 protein: CASSSGVPGNTIYF.

The V and J genes are TRBV5-1 and TRBJ1-3; D unresolved. Germline V gene lookup returns CDR1 SGHRS and CDR2 YFSETQ. V shed 5 bases and J shed 0 bases, with 18 bases lying between them. The CDR3 contains 17 residues. The DNA for the CDR3 is TGCGCCAGCAGACGCGGGAATGGAGCCGGCTCTGGAAACACCATATATTTT. Protein: CASRRGNGAGSGNTIYF. Combining the CDR3 with reference TRBV5-1 and TRBJ1-3 gives the whole variable domain KAGVTQTPRYLIKTRGQQVTLSCSPISGHRSVSWYQQTPGQGLQFLFEYFSETQRNKGNFPGRFSGRQFSNSRSEMNVSTLELGDSALYLCASRRGNGAGSGNTIYFGEGSWLTVV.

The chain couples TRBV28 to TRBJ1-1; D unclear. Trimming removed 6 bases at V and 2 bases at J, with 4 bases between. This CDR3 is 11 amino acids long. Germline loops: CDR1 MDHEN, CDR2 SYDVKM. The CDR3 spells CASRLNTEAFF. CDR3 nucleotides: TGTGCCAGCAGACTAAACACTGAAGCTTTCTTT.